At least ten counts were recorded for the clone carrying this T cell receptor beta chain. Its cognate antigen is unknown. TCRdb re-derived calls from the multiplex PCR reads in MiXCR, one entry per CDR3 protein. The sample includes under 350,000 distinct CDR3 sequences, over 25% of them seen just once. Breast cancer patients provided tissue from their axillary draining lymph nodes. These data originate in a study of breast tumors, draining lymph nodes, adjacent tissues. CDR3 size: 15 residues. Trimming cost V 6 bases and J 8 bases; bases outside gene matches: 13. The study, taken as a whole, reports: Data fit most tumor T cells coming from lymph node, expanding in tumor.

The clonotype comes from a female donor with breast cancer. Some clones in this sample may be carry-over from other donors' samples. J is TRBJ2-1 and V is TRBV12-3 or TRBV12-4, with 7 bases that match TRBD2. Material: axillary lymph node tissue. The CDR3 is CASRGVREAGDEQFF. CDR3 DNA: TGTGCCAGCAGGGGAGTCCGGGAGGCTGGGGATGAGCAGTTCTTC.